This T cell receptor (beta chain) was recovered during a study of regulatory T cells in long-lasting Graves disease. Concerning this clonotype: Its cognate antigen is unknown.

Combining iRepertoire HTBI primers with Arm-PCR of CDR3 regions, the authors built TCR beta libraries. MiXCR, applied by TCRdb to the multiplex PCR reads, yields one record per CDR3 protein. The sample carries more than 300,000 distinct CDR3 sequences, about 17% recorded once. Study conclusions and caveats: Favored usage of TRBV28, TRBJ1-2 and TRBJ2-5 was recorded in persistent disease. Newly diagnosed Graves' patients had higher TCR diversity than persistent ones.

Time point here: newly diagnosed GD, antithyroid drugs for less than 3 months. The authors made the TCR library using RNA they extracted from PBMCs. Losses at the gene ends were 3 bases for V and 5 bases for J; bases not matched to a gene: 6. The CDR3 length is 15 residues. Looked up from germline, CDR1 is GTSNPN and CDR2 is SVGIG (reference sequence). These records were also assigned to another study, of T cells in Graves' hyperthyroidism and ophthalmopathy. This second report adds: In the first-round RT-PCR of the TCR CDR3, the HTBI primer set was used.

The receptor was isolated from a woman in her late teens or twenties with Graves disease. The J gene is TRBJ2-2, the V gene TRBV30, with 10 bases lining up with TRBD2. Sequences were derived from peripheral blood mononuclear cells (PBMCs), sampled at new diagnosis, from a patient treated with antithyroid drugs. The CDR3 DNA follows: TGTGCCTGGAGGCCCACTAGCGGGGAAACCGGGGAGCTGTTTTTT. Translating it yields CAWRPTSGETGELFF. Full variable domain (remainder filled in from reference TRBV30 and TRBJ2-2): SQTIHQWPATLVQPVGSPLSLECTVEGTSNPNLYWYRQAAGRGLQLLFYSVGIGQISSEVPQNLSASRPQDRQFILSSKKLLLSDSGFYLCAWRPTSGETGELFFGEGSRLTVL.